Listed below are T cell receptor beta chains from one sample, sequenced in a study of control samples from healthy donors and cancer patients. Repertoires were generated with immunoSEQ multiplex PCR, while TCRdb's copy carries only in-frame clones and drops some. Of approximately 230,000 clones in the sample, over 75% are singletons; the top ten hold 10% to 15%. Material for sequencing was PBMCs. The source of these receptors is a woman aged 55-69 years with lung cancer. The CDR3 runs from the conserved cysteine through the conserved F or W. Fields, in order: D gene, clone size, J gene, V gene, CDR3 protein, CDR3 DNA. A D gene is named only where the DNA matches it firmly. Expanded clones are given a class, and other clones once, few, many or no size at all.

>TRBD2|NA|TRBJ2-5|TRBV29-1
CSVVSGGGPVTQYF
TGCAGCGTTGTTAGCGGGGGGGGCCCCGTGACCCAGTACTTC
>TRBD1|few|TRBJ1-6|TRBV11-2
CASSSQGGDSPLHF
TGTGCCAGCAGTTCGCAGGGGGGTGATTCACCCCTCCACTTT
>NA|NA|TRBJ2-3|TRBV4-1
CASSLGGSTDTQYF
TGCGCCAGCAGCCTAGGGGGATCCACAGATACGCAGTATTTT
>NA|NA|TRBJ1-5|TRBV15
CATSRGSNLNQPQHF
TGTGCCACCAGCAGAGGCAGTAATCTTAATCAGCCCCAGCATTTT
>TRBD2|NA|TRBJ2-7|TRBV5-1
CASWSTGLASHEQYF
TGCGCCAGCTGGTCAACGGGACTAGCGTCCCACGAGCAGTACTTC
>NA|NA|TRBJ1-2|TRBV19
CASSKTLSQVNYGYTF
TGTGCCAGTAGTAAGACCTTATCACAGGTTAACTATGGCTACACCTTC
>NA|NA|TRBJ2-7|TRBV21-1
CASSRIRGTSYEQYF
TGTGCCAGCAGCAGGATTAGGGGGACCTCCTACGAGCAGTACTTC
>TRBD1|NA|TRBJ2-2|TRBV9
CASSPWTGGTGELFF
TGTGCCAGCAGCCCCTGGACAGGGGGCACCGGGGAGCTGTTTTTT
>TRBD1|NA|TRBJ1-2|TRBV28
CASSLRTGEGYTF
TGTGCCAGCAGTTTGAGGACAGGGGAAGGCTACACCTTC
>TRBD1|NA|TRBJ1-3|TRBV19
CASKDRGNTIYF
TGTGCCAGTAAGGACAGGGGAAACACCATATATTTT
>NA|NA|TRBJ2-7|TRBV12-3/TRBV12-4
CATGLDGEAEQYF
TGTGCCACCGGCCTCGACGGGGAGGCCGAGCAGTACTTC
>TRBD1|NA|TRBJ2-2|TRBV6-5
CASTRDRGSGELFF
TGTGCCAGCACCCGGGACAGGGGGTCCGGGGAGCTGTTTTTT
>NA|NA|TRBJ1-1|TRBV28
CASSLSQGLDAFF
TGTGCCAGCAGTTTGTCACAGGGCCTAGACGCTTTCTTT
>NA|NA|TRBJ1-5|TRBV15
CATSRDGGRNQPQHF
TGTGCCACCAGCAGAGATGGGGGCAGGAATCAGCCCCAGCATTTT
>TRBD1|NA|TRBJ1-4|TRBV2
CASSAGTGGGKLFF
TGTGCCAGCAGTGCCGGGACAGGGGGCGGGAAACTGTTTTTT
>NA|NA|TRBJ1-1|TRBV6-1
CASSELGAKAFF
TGTGCCAGCAGTGAACTCGGGGCTAAAGCTTTCTTT
>TRBD2|NA|TRBJ2-2|TRBV5-4
CASSKGLAGGLNTGELFF
TGTGCCAGCAGCAAGGGACTAGCGGGAGGCTTGAACACCGGGGAGCTGTTTTTT
>TRBD1|NA|TRBJ1-6|TRBV19
CASSDTPSGQGYNSPLHF
TGTGCCAGTAGTGATACTCCTTCGGGACAGGGATACAATTCACCCCTCCACTTT
>TRBD1|NA|TRBJ1-1|TRBV18
CASSPRTGVVEAFF
TGTGCCAGCTCACCACGTACAGGGGTGGTTGAAGCTTTCTTT
>NA|NA|TRBJ1-1|TRBV11-2
CASTYQGRAEAFF
TGTGCCAGCACCTACCAGGGGAGGGCTGAAGCTTTCTTT
>NA|NA|TRBJ1-4|TRBV19
CASSIGIEGAEKLFF
TGTGCCAGTAGTATAGGGATTGAGGGCGCGGAAAAACTGTTTTTT
>NA|NA|TRBJ2-3|TRBV3-1/TRBV3-2
CASSQALGATYTQYF
TGTGCCAGCAGCCAAGCCCTTGGGGCCACTTATACGCAGTATTTT
>NA|NA|TRBJ2-2|TRBV29-1
CSVESLVNTGELFF
TGCAGCGTTGAATCACTTGTGAACACCGGGGAGCTGTTTTTT
>NA|NA|TRBJ2-5|TRBV5-1
CASSFRGREETQYF
TGCGCCAGCAGCTTTCGGGGGCGCGAGGAGACCCAGTACTTC
>NA|NA|TRBJ2-7|TRBV7-9
CASGTDRPSYEQYF
TGTGCCAGCGGGACCGACAGACCCTCCTACGAGCAGTACTTC
>NA|NA|TRBJ2-3|TRBV28
CASVSRETFTDTQYF
TGTGCCAGTGTCTCCAGGGAGACTTTCACAGATACGCAGTATTTT
>NA|few|TRBJ1-5|TRBV4-1
CASSQDFGANQPQHF
TGCGCCAGCAGCCAAGATTTCGGAGCTAATCAGCCCCAGCATTTT
>TRBD1|NA|TRBJ2-7|TRBV19
CASRGTGFYEQYF
TGTGCCAGTAGAGGGACAGGGTTTTACGAGCAGTACTTC
>NA|once|TRBJ1-1|TRBV15
CATSRVMYTEAFF
TGTGCCACCAGCAGAGTAATGTACACTGAAGCTTTCTTT
>NA|NA|TRBJ1-1|TRBV29-1
CSVLDSPTEAFF
TGCAGCGTTCTCGACAGCCCCACTGAAGCTTTCTTT
>NA|NA|TRBJ1-3|TRBV19
CASSIVDTSSGNTIYF
TGTGCCAGTAGTATAGTCGACACGAGCTCTGGAAACACCATATATTTT
>TRBD2|once|TRBJ2-3|TRBV28
CASSSPFAGGADTQYF
TGTGCCAGCAGTTCTCCCTTTGCGGGAGGAGCAGATACGCAGTATTTT
>NA|NA|TRBJ1-4|TRBV10-1
CASSGDHEKLFF
TGCGCCAGCAGTGGGGATCATGAAAAACTGTTTTTT
>NA|NA|TRBJ2-3|TRBV18
CASSSGADTQYF
TGTGCCAGCTCATCGGGGGCCGATACGCAGTATTTT
>NA|NA|TRBJ2-2|TRBV19
CATKVSWGSGELFF
TGTGCCACCAAAGTGTCCTGGGGATCCGGGGAGCTGTTTTTT
>TRBD1|once|TRBJ2-1|TRBV11-3
CASSLSGQGAHEQFF
TGTGCCAGCAGCCTGTCGGGACAGGGTGCCCATGAGCAGTTCTTC
>NA|NA|TRBJ2-1|TRBV28
CASSPPGDPGFVNEQFF
TGTGCCAGCAGTCCCCCGGGGGATCCAGGTTTTGTCAATGAGCAGTTCTTC
>TRBD1|NA|TRBJ1-1|TRBV28
CASTTQGRGNTEAFF
TGTGCCAGCACGACACAGGGGAGGGGGAACACTGAAGCTTTCTTT
>NA|few|TRBJ1-4|TRBV27
CASSSVATNEKLFF
TGTGCCAGCAGTTCCGTTGCAACTAATGAAAAACTGTTTTTT
>NA|NA|TRBJ1-2|TRBV19
CASSIAGAINGYTF
TGTGCCAGTAGTATTGCAGGGGCTATCAATGGCTACACCTTC
>NA|NA|TRBJ2-1|TRBV19
CASSDRFNEQFF
TGTGCCAGTAGTGACAGGTTCAATGAGCAGTTCTTC
>TRBD1|NA|TRBJ2-6|TRBV5-1
CASSLGQGAGANVLTF
TGCGCCAGCAGCTTGGGACAGGGTGCGGGGGCCAACGTCCTGACTTTC
>TRBD2|NA|TRBJ2-5|TRBV10-3
CAIRDGGGETQYF
TGTGCCATCAGAGACGGGGGAGGGGAGACCCAGTACTTC
>TRBD2|NA|TRBJ2-7|TRBV5-6
CASSSAHGLGGTYEQYF
TGTGCCAGCAGCTCCGCACATGGACTAGGAGGCACCTACGAGCAGTACTTC
>TRBD2|NA|TRBJ2-7|TRBV28
CASGGGNTYEQYF
TGTGCCAGCGGGGGGGGGAACACCTACGAGCAGTACTTC
>NA|NA|TRBJ2-7|TRBV28
CASTLQGYEQYF
TGTGCCAGCACCCTACAAGGCTACGAGCAGTACTTC
>NA|NA|TRBJ2-7|TRBV3-1/TRBV3-2
CASSWGPNEQYF
TGTGCCAGCAGTTGGGGCCCTAACGAGCAGTACTTC
>NA|NA|TRBJ2-1|TRBV11-3
CASSSASGLLSYNEQFF
TGTGCCAGCAGCTCCGCCAGCGGGCTGCTTTCCTACAATGAGCAGTTCTTC
>NA|NA|TRBJ1-6|TRBV18
CASSDGLNSPLHF
TGTGCCAGCTCAGACGGGCTCAATTCACCCCTCCACTTT
>TRBD1|NA|TRBJ2-4|TRBV18
CASSPPGQGRNIQYF
TGTGCCAGCTCACCTCCGGGACAGGGGCGGAACATTCAGTACTTC
>NA|once|TRBJ1-1|TRBV5-1
CARSSRGGTLNTEAFF
TGCGCCCGCAGCTCCCGGGGGGGGACTTTGAACACTGAAGCTTTCTTT
>NA|NA|TRBJ2-6|TRBV18
CASSESGPGANVLTF
TGTGCCAGCTCAGAGTCAGGACCTGGGGCCAACGTCCTGACTTTC
>NA|NA|TRBJ2-7|TRBV27
CASSYSHEQYF
TGTGCCAGCAGTTACAGTCACGAGCAGTACTTC
>TRBD1|NA|TRBJ2-3|TRBV9
CASSGQGFTDTQYF
TGTGCCAGCAGCGGACAGGGTTTCACAGATACGCAGTATTTT
>TRBD1|NA|TRBJ1-5|TRBV5-1
CASSMGQGEPQHF
TGCGCCAGCAGCATGGGACAGGGCGAGCCCCAGCATTTT
>NA|NA|TRBJ1-2|TRBV30
CAWSVGSRSHGYTF
TGTGCCTGGAGTGTAGGATCCAGGTCCCATGGCTACACCTTC
>NA|NA|TRBJ1-1|TRBV4-1
CASSQEGTVNTEAFF
TGCGCCAGCAGCCAAGAGGGGACGGTGAACACTGAAGCTTTCTTT
>NA|few|TRBJ1-5|TRBV2
CASSDEGGYQPQHF
TGTGCCAGCAGTGATGAGGGGGGCTATCAGCCCCAGCATTTT
>TRBD2|NA|TRBJ2-5|TRBV27
CASSPRLARGETQYF
TGTGCCAGCAGTCCGAGACTAGCGCGAGGGGAGACCCAGTACTTC
>NA|NA|TRBJ2-3|TRBV29-1
CGGGGFSSTDTQYF
TGCGGGGGAGGGGGCTTCTCTAGCACAGATACGCAGTATTTT